The entry below describes one T cell receptor beta chain. The antigen this receptor binds is unknown. The record has no base qualities; no much larger clone is one base away. V is pared back by 6 bases and J by 5 bases, with 13 bases lying between the germline termini. Taken from cysteine to phenylalanine, the CDR3 has 13 residues. Just the 39-base CDR3 DNA is kept, in frame starting at base 1. From the germline V gene, CDR1 is KGHSH and CDR2 is LQKENI. TCRbeta CDR3 regions were amplified from genomic DNA by means of the immunoSEQ Assay, a bias-controlled multiplex PCR. The paper's data handling went like this. The number of nucleated cells in each sample was estimated by amplification of reference gene primers within the assay. To quantify the absolute abundance of each unique TCRbeta CDR3 rearrangement, sequence reads were collapsed and filtered. For each sample, productive Simpson clonality was calculated as the square root of Simpson's diversity index across productive rearrangements. Held by TCRdb, this immuneACCESS table contains in-frame sequences only and omits some clones. Under half of the omission traces to an unresolved V gene where checked; the cause of the rest is unknown. That table supplies the V and J calls and clone size; D and trimming were determined from the DNA. The sample data list around 76,000 clones, and approximately 85% of these were observed just once. The ten largest account for just over 5% of the sample.

Collaborating institutions collected whole blood in K2EDTA tubes following their own protocols. For TCRbeta analysis, collaborator samples were shipped as frozen whole blood, as isolated PBMCs, or as DNA extracted from either sample type. This record comes from a study of blood T cell repertoires in COVID-19 (dated by TCRdb to about 2020). Study-wide context: Collaborator samples came from the United States, Italy and Spain and covered acute and convalescent phases of COVID-19. The prospective study material was composed of cDNA or gDNA derived from T cells, B-cell-depleted T cells, or PBMCs. Deeply sampled blood TCRbeta repertoires from subjects exposed to, actively infected with, or recovered from COVID-19 were included in the dataset. The repertoires were made available in a free public database intended to serve as a resource for research on the immune response to SARS-CoV-2. The samples were drawn from the first 160 participants of the ongoing ImmuneRACE study and from 1,254 subjects provided by 6 global collaborators. Nearly every sample came with metadata listing a de-identified subject ID, COVID-19 status, age in years and sex. HLA class I and class II types, where available, came from metadata supplied by the sample provider rather than from assay-based typing. On the study overall, not on this receptor specifically: The quantity of clinical and demographic metadata differed by source and by participant and was supplied without curation.

The receptor chain draws on TRBV18 and TRBJ2-5, with TRBD2 as a weak D call on 5 bases. Source material: peripheral blood. This TCR came from a man at least 80 years old with acute or convalescent COVID-19. This receptor has the CDR3 CASSSGVDETQYF. The sequenced DNA: TGTGCCAGCTCCTCCGGGGTCGACGAGACCCAGTACTTC.